These 27 T cell receptor beta chains were sequenced from one sample in a study of cytomegalovirus exposure and HLA in healthy donors. Primers: 60 Vbeta forward and 13 Jbeta reverse. The assay was immunoSEQ multiplex PCR, and TCRdb's table has in-frame clones only and misses some. The sample has some 150,000 clones; roughly 82% are singletons. Sequencing used PBMCs. Receptors originate from a man between 45 and 60 years old in good health and CMV-seropositive.

V and J are TRBV15 and TRBJ2-2; a possible D gene is TRBD1 (5 bases). The germline CDR1 and CDR2 sequences are LNHNV and YYDKDF (reference sequence). CDR3 size: 15 residues. Trimming removed 0 bases from V and 3 bases from J, with 8 bases in between. In nucleotides, the CDR3 is TGTGCCACCAGCAGAGACCCCAGGGACACCGGGGAGCTGTTTTTT. Residues: CATSRDPRDTGELFF.

This clone was seen only a few times. This chain links TRBV5-1 with TRBJ1-1; no definite D call. The CDR3 length is 12 residues. From germline, CDR1 is SGHRS and CDR2 YFSETQ. V lost 3 bases, J lost 1 base, and 4 bases lay in between. Here the CDR3 DNA reads TGCGCCAGCAGCTCAGGGAACACTGAAGCTTTCTTT. It specifies CASSSGNTEAFF.

This rearrangement joins TRBV7-3 to TRBJ1-1; D not certain. CDR1 is SGHTA, CDR2 FQGTGA, per germline. With 5 bases removed from V and 2 bases from J, the gap between germline ends came to 12 bases. This CDR3 has 14 residues. In DNA, the CDR3 is TGTGCCAGCAGCCCCGGGAGATATAACACTGAAGCTTTCTTT. This sequence encodes CASSPGRYNTEAFF.

The chain carries TRBV18 and TRBJ2-7, with 8 bases aligning to TRBD1. The V and J ends lost 4 bases and 2 bases, in that order; junction bases with no gene match: 4. Germline lookup yields CDR1 KGHSH and CDR2 LQKENI. CDR3 length: 14 residues. CDR3: CASSLRTGTYEQYF. CDR3 bases: TGTGCCAGCTCACTACGGACAGGGACCTACGAGCAGTACTTC.

The chain couples TRBV30 to TRBJ2-2; 12 positions match TRBD1. Trimming at V came to 2 bases and at J to 8 bases, leaving 9 bases not matched to a gene. Germline V gene data show CDR1 as GTSNPN and CDR2 as SVGIG (reference sequence). This CDR3 spans 16 amino acids. The CDR3 DNA is TGTGCCTGGAGTCGCTTGGGGACAGGGGGCAGGGGGGAGCTGTTTTTT. This gives the protein CAWSRLGTGGRGELFF.

The V and J genes are TRBV5-4 and TRBJ1-2; no reliable D call. The CDR3 is made up of 14 amino acids. The V end was cut by 0 bases, the J end by 4 bases, with 10 bases between. Germline V CDR1 and CDR2: SGHNT, YYREEE (reference sequence). The chain's CDR3 is CASSLVGGSYGYTF. The CDR3 coding sequence is TGTGCCAGCAGCTTGGTCGGAGGGAGCTATGGCTACACCTTC.

The CDR3 nucleotides are TGTGCCAGCCATACAGGGATCACTGAAGCTTTCTTT. The encoded protein is CASHTGITEAFF. The rearrangement uses TRBV6-5 and TRBJ1-1, with a weak D call TRBD1 (6 bases). Germline-derived CDR1 and CDR2 are MNHEY and SVGAGI. V dropped 8 bases and J dropped 4 bases, with 11 bases sitting between them. The CDR3 extends over 12 amino acids.

This chain joins TRBV5-1 and TRBJ2-5; 8 bases map to TRBD2. Germline V gives CDR1 SGHRS, CDR2 YFSETQ. The CDR3 is made up of 16 amino acids. Germline trimming cut 4 bases from V and 1 base from J; bases unmatched to any gene: 9. The CDR3 region has the DNA TGCGCCAGCAGCGCGACGGTAGCGGGGTCCCAAGAGACCCAGTACTTC. This gives the protein CASSATVAGSQETQYF.

The chain is built from TRBV18 and TRBJ2-2; 8 bases are a match to TRBD1. The CDR3 covers 15 residues. Germline CDR1 KGHSH, CDR2 LQKENI. Trimming took 6 bases from V and 3 from J; bases not matched to a gene: 6. The DNA of the CDR3 is TGTGCCAGCTCGCCGACAGGGGCGTACACCGGGGAGCTGTTTTTT. This encodes CASSPTGAYTGELFF.

This clone was observed a handful of times. The rearrangement joins TRBV5-4 to TRBJ2-7; TRBD1 matches at 8 bases. The CDR3 totals 12 residues. V lost 5 bases and J lost 8; bases outside the gene matches: 6. Germline V CDR1 and CDR2: SGHNT, YYREEE (reference sequence). CDR3: CASRTGTGKQYF. CDR3 coding DNA: TGTGCCAGCAGAACCGGGACAGGAAAGCAGTACTTC.

This clone has a single count. CDR3 in DNA: TGTGCCAGCAGCTCCCGGACTAGCGGGAGCACAGATACGCAGTATTTT. It encodes CASSSRTSGSTDTQYF. The rearrangement uses TRBV5-6 and TRBJ2-3; 11 bases align to TRBD2. The CDR3 consists of 16 residues. J was trimmed by 0 bases and V by 3 bases; bases with no gene match: 3. Germline CDR1 reads SGHDT; CDR2 reads YYEEEE.

The chain uses TRBV5-6 and TRBJ2-5, with no clear D. CDR1 is SGHDT and CDR2 is YYEEEE in the germline V gene. The CDR3 extends over 13 amino acids. Trimming stripped 0 bases from V and 1 base from J, with 4 bases between. CDR3 region: CASSLGSQETQYF. CDR3 nucleotide sequence: TGTGCCAGCAGCTTGGGCAGCCAAGAGACCCAGTACTTC.

This clone was seen once. This chain joins TRBV15 and TRBJ2-5, with 8 nucleotides matching TRBD2. J was trimmed by 4 bases and V by 1 base; bases with no gene match: 5. The V gene's germline CDR1 is LNHNV and CDR2 YYDKDF (reference sequence). There are 15 residues in the CDR3. The CDR3 DNA sequence: TGTGCCACCAGCAGAGCGGGGGGGGGCCCAGAGACCCAGTACTTC. Amino acids: CATSRAGGGPETQYF.

The rearrangement joins TRBV15 to TRBJ2-7, with a weak D call TRBD2 (7 bases). The CDR3 totals 18 residues. Trimming removed 0 bases from V and 4 bases from J, with 22 bases in between. Looked up from germline, CDR1 is LNHNV and CDR2 is YYDKDF (reference sequence). CDR3 in DNA: TGTGCCACCAGCAGAGACCTCCAGGTCGGGGGGCCGGGATACGAGCAGTACTTC. This encodes CATSRDLQVGGPGYEQYF.

There are a few counts of this clone. This chain uses TRBV19 with TRBJ1-5; a weak D match, TRBD1 (6 bases). The germline V and J ends were trimmed by 5 bases and 0 bases, with 17 bases remaining between them. The CDR3 has 17 amino acids. From germline, CDR1 is LNHDA and CDR2 SQIVND (reference sequence). This CDR3 is CASSPTGSRNSNQPQHF. The CDR3 DNA reads as TGTGCCAGTAGTCCGACAGGTTCCCGCAATAGCAATCAGCCCCAGCATTTT.

The table lists this clone with a count of one. The chain joins TRBV6-6 to TRBJ2-7; D may be TRBD2 (5 bases). V lost 7 bases and J lost 3, with 10 bases in between. The CDR3 spans 12 residues. From germline, CDR1 is MNHNY and CDR2 SVGAGI (reference sequence). Here the CDR3 reads CASTDAGYEQYF. The CDR3 nucleotides are TGTGCCAGCACTGACGCGGGCTACGAGCAGTACTTC.

The rearrangement links TRBV28 to TRBJ1-5; 11 bases align to TRBD1. After removal of 5 bases from V and 5 bases from J, the junction contained 5 bases not matched to a gene. There are 15 residues in the CDR3. Germline CDR1 and CDR2: MDHEN and SYDVKM. The CDR3 DNA sequence: TGTGCCAGCAGTCCCGCGGACAGGGGGCATCAGCCCCAGCATTTT. Protein product: CASSPADRGHQPQHF.

This chain connects TRBV4-3 to TRBJ2-6, with 8 nucleotides matching TRBD1. Germline trimming cut 3 bases from V and 2 bases from J; bases unmatched to any gene: 9. The length of the CDR3 is 18 residues. Per the germline V gene, CDR1 is LGHNA and CDR2 is YSLEER. The CDR3 region is CASSHRGQGLAGANVLTF. The CDR3 bases are TGCGCCAGCAGCCACCGCGGACAGGGTCTGGCTGGGGCCAACGTCCTGACTTTC.

In its sample, this clone was seen once. The chain links TRBV15 to TRBJ1-5; 7 bases line up with TRBD1. The CDR3 has 17 residues. Germline CDR1 LNHNV, CDR2 YYDKDF (reference sequence). The V segment lost 2 bases and the J segment 3 bases; nucleotides outside the gene matches: 10. CDR3 protein: CATSRKTGVFSNQPQHF. DNA for the CDR3: TGTGCCACCAGCAGAAAAACAGGGGTCTTTTCCAATCAGCCCCAGCATTTT.

V is TRBV10-3 and J is TRBJ2-5; TRBD2 matches at 8 bases. CDR3 length: 15 residues. The germline V gene has CDR1 ENHRY and CDR2 SYGVKD. V was clipped by 5 bases and J by 3 bases; unmatched bases: 8. DNA of the CDR3: TGTGCCATCAGTCTCAGGGGACTAGAAAAAGAGACCCAGTACTTC. It encodes CAISLRGLEKETQYF.

V is TRBV7-9 and J is TRBJ2-4; 9 nucleotides agree with TRBD1. The CDR3 extends over 12 amino acids. CDR1 is SEHNR and CDR2 is FQNEAQ in the germline V gene (reference sequence). The V segment lost 5 bases and the J segment 9 bases; nucleotides outside the gene matches: 2. CDR3 bases: TGTGCCAGCAGCCAGACAGGGGGCATTCAGTACTTC. This sequence encodes CASSQTGGIQYF.

The genes are TRBV9 and TRBJ1-1; tentatively, D is TRBD1 (5 bases). The CDR3 consists of 15 residues. Trimming left V 4 bases short and J 0 bases short, with 13 bases between. The germline V gene encodes CDR1 SGDLS and CDR2 YYNGEE. DNA for the CDR3: TGTGCCAGCAGCCCCCGACAGAACATGAACACTGAAGCTTTCTTT. It translates to CASSPRQNMNTEAFF. The full variable domain, completed using reference TRBV9 and TRBJ1-1, is DSGVTQTPKHLITATGQRVTLRCSPRSGDLSVYWYQQSLDQGLQFLIQYYNGEERAKGNILERFSAQQFPDLHSELNLSSLELGDSALYFCASSPRQNMNTEAFFGQGTRLTVV.

CDR3 sequence: CASRWRGVGETQYF. Here the CDR3 DNA reads TGCGCCAGCAGATGGCGGGGTGTCGGAGAGACCCAGTACTTC. The V gene is TRBV5-1, the J gene TRBJ2-5; a weak D match, TRBD2 (6 bases). The CDR3 runs 14 residues. V gave up 5 bases and J gave up 4 bases, with 15 bases separating them. The V gene's germline CDR1 is SGHRS and CDR2 YFSETQ.

J is TRBJ2-7 and V is TRBV9; TRBD2 matches at 13 bases. The CDR3 is 16 residues long. CDR1 and CDR2 from the germline V gene are SGDLS and YYNGEE. V lost 4 bases, J lost 0 bases, and 4 bases stayed unmatched. The chain's CDR3 is CASSPGLAGVSYEQYF. DNA for the CDR3: TGTGCCAGCAGCCCCGGACTAGCGGGGGTCTCCTACGAGCAGTACTTC.

V and J are TRBV28 and TRBJ1-5; perhaps TRBD1 as D (5 bases). Trimming shortened V by 2 bases and J by 2 bases, and 10 bases separated the two germline ends. Germline CDR1 reads MDHEN; CDR2 reads SYDVKM. The CDR3 sequence is 15 residues long. The CDR3 here is CASSLGGVGNQPQHF. CDR3 nucleotide sequence: TGTGCCAGCAGTTTAGGGGGGGTCGGCAATCAGCCCCAGCATTTT.

This chain links TRBV4-1 with TRBJ2-7; 7 bases are shared with TRBD2. Germline trimming cut 2 bases from V and 7 bases from J; bases unmatched to any gene: 14. CDR3 size: 16 residues. Germline values: CDR1 MGHRA, CDR2 YSYEKL. CDR3 coding DNA: TGCGCCAGCAGCCAATTAAACCTGGTAGCGGGCGGGGAGCAGTACTTC. Its protein is CASSQLNLVAGGEQYF.

The chain carries TRBV5-1 and TRBJ2-2, with D possibly being TRBD1 (6 bases). Trimming cost V 7 bases and J 1 base, with 8 bases left between them. Germline V CDR1 and CDR2: SGHRS, YFSETQ. The CDR3 has 13 amino acids. For the CDR3, the DNA is TGCGCCAGCTCCAGGGGGAACACCGGGGAGCTGTTTTTT. Its protein is CASSRGNTGELFF. The full variable domain, with the rest looked up from reference TRBV5-1 and TRBJ2-2, is KAGVTQTPRYLIKTRGQQVTLSCSPISGHRSVSWYQQTPGQGLQFLFEYFSETQRNKGNFPGRFSGRQFSNSRSEMNVSTLELGDSALYLCASSRGNTGELFFGEGSRLTVL.